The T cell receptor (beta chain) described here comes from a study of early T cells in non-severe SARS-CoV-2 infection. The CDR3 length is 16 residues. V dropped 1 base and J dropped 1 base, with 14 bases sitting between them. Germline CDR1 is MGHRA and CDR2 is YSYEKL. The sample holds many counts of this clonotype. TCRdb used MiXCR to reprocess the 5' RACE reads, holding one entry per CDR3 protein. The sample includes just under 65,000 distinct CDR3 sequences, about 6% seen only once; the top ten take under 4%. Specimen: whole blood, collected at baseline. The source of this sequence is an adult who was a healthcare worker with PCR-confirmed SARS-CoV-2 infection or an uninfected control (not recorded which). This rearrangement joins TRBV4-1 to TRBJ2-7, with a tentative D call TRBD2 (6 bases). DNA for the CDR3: TGCGCCAGCAGCCAAGTCCTCGGGAGCGTGTCCTACGAGCAGTACTTC. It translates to CASSQVLGSVSYEQYF.